This T cell receptor (beta chain) was documented in a study of cytomegalovirus exposure and HLA in healthy donors. Study findings and constraints: A reported reduction in N-insertions relative to the approximately 640-donor mean was seen in an Asian-associated ancestry cluster in a later analysis. Some V segments could not be told apart, so they were left out, TRBV6-2 and TRBV6-3 among them.

The ends lost 2 bases at V and 6 bases at J; junction bases unmatched: 1. Looked up from germline, CDR1 is KGHSH and CDR2 is LQKENI. The CDR3 runs 13 residues. On this clone: What it binds is unknown.

60 Vbeta and 13 Jbeta primers were used in PCR. Clones were read by immunoSEQ multiplex PCR, and TCRdb kept only the in-frame ones, dropping some. The data contain 180,000 or so clones, 65% to 85% of them seen just once; the ten biggest clones take up 1.3% to 1.5%. V and J are TRBV18 and TRBJ1-2; 9 bases line up with TRBD1. The sequence was collected from a girl aged 10 to 17 in good health and CMV-seropositive. The material sequenced was PBMCs. Here the CDR3 DNA reads TGTGCCAGCTCACCAAGGACAGGGGATGGCTACACCTTC. As protein: CASSPRTGDGYTF. Combining the CDR3 with reference TRBV18 and TRBJ1-2 gives the whole variable domain NAGVMQNPRHLVRRRGQEARLRCSPMKGHSHVYWYRQLPEEGLKFMVYLQKENIIDESGMPKERFSAEFPKEGPSILRIQQVVRGDSAAYFCASSPRTGDGYTFGSGTRLTVV.